These 31 T cell receptor beta chains were all obtained from the same sample, sequenced in a study of blood T cell repertoires in COVID-19. TCRdb's table, derived via immunoSEQ multiplex PCR, lists solely in-frame clones and lacks some. The data contain 200,000 to 250,000 clones, 92% of them singletons. The sample comprised peripheral blood. The receptors come from a man aged 25-45 years with acute or convalescent COVID-19.

For the CDR3, the DNA is TGTGCCTGGAGTGTAAGTACGGGTCCAAACGAGCAGTACTTC. Amino acid sequence: CAWSVSTGPNEQYF. This chain joins TRBV30 and TRBJ2-7, with no clear D. V lost 0 bases to trimming and J lost 5 bases, with 14 bases between them. The CDR3 runs to 14 residues. In germline, CDR1 is GTSNPN, CDR2 SVGIG (reference sequence).

The chain has TRBV11-2 and TRBJ1-2; TRBD1 matches 7 bases. The ends lost 1 base at V and 4 bases at J; junction bases unmatched: 9. This CDR3 is built from 16 residues. Germline V gene sequence: CDR1 SGHAT, CDR2 FQNNGV. In DNA, the CDR3 is TGTGCCAGCAGCTTAGCCACAGGGGCCCTTGGCTATGGCTACACCTTC. This translates into CASSLATGALGYGYTF. Together with reference TRBV11-2 and TRBJ1-2, the CDR3 gives the full variable domain: EAGVAQSPRYKIIEKRQSVAFWCNPISGHATLYWYQQILGQGPKLLIQFQNNGVVDDSQLPKDRFSAERLKGVDSTLKIQPAKLEDSAVYLCASSLATGALGYGYTFGSGTRLTVV.

This clone was seen just once. The chain recombines TRBV27 with TRBJ2-2; TRBD1 agrees at 9 bases. Germline trimming cut 7 bases from V and 3 bases from J; bases unmatched to any gene: 6. This CDR3 comprises 15 residues. CDR1 and CDR2 from the germline V gene are MNHEY and SMNVEV (reference sequence). The CDR3 sequence: CASTSGTGYTGELFF. The CDR3 nucleotides are TGTGCCAGCACCTCCGGGACAGGGTACACCGGGGAGCTGTTTTTT.

The rearrangement uses TRBV19 and TRBJ2-1, with 7 bases aligning to TRBD1. The V segment lost 7 bases and the J segment 0 bases; nucleotides outside the gene matches: 3. CDR1 is LNHDA and CDR2 is SQIVND in the germline V gene (reference sequence). The CDR3 extends over 14 amino acids. This chain's CDR3 is CASTPGGSYNEQFF. For the CDR3, the DNA is TGTGCCAGTACCCCAGGGGGCTCCTACAATGAGCAGTTCTTC. Based on the CDR3 plus reference TRBV19 and TRBJ2-1, the full variable domain is DGGITQSPKYLFRKEGQNVTLSCEQNLNHDAMYWYRQDPGQGLRLIYYSQIVNDFQKGDIAEGYSVSREKKESFPLTVTSAQKNPTAFYLCASTPGGSYNEQFFGPGTRLTVL.

The chain carries TRBV4-2 and TRBJ2-5; D is ambiguous. The CDR3 runs 11 residues. Germline V lookup: CDR1 LGHNA, CDR2 YNFKEQ. Trimming removed 4 bases at V and 10 bases at J, with 10 bases between. The CDR3 sequence: CASSRHPVQYF. In nucleotides, the CDR3 is TGTGCCAGCAGCCGGCACCCCGTCCAGTACTTC.

CDR3: CASSQNRGQPQHF. The CDR3 coding sequence is TGTGCCAGCAGCCAAAACAGGGGCCAGCCCCAGCATTTT. The rearrangement joins TRBV3-1 (or the pseudogene TRBV3-2) to TRBJ1-5; 7 bases are shared with TRBD1. The V segment lost 2 bases and the J segment 7 bases; nucleotides outside the gene matches: 2. This CDR3 region has 13 residues. Germline values: CDR1 LGHDT, CDR2 YNNKEL (reference sequence).

The CDR3 coding sequence is TGTGCCAGCAGCCCCCTCCCGGCAGGGGGATCGGAGACCCAGTACTTC. It yields the protein CASSPLPAGGSETQYF. The chain links TRBV7-3 to TRBJ2-5; 7 bases fit TRBD1. Germline V gene sequence: CDR1 SGHTA, CDR2 FQGTGA. V lost 5 bases and J lost 5; bases outside the gene matches: 14. The CDR3 length is 16 residues.

The chain joins TRBV30 to TRBJ1-3; 8 bases are shared with TRBD1. From germline, CDR1 is GTSNPN and CDR2 SVGIG (reference sequence). The CDR3 has 16 residues. The trim removed 3 bases at V and 3 bases at J, leaving 10 bases unmatched. DNA of the CDR3: TGTGCCTGGAGGCGGCTTCAGGGGGCAGGTGGAAACACCATATATTTT. Protein product: CAWRRLQGAGGNTIYF. The full variable domain, rest sourced from reference TRBV30 and TRBJ1-3, is SQTIHQWPATLVQPVGSPLSLECTVEGTSNPNLYWYRQAAGRGLQLLFYSVGIGQISSEVPQNLSASRPQDRQFILSSKKLLLSDSGFYLCAWRRLQGAGGNTIYFGEGSWLTVV.

The genes are TRBV19 and TRBJ2-1; D not resolved. Looked up from germline, CDR1 is LNHDA and CDR2 is SQIVND (reference sequence). The CDR3 sequence is 15 residues long. The germline V and J ends were trimmed by 3 bases and 0 bases, with 9 bases remaining between them. The CDR3, as DNA: TGTGCCAGTAGTATCAGGCAGAGCTCCTACAATGAGCAGTTCTTC. This gives the protein CASSIRQSSYNEQFF.

This chain links TRBV18 with TRBJ2-3; 7 nucleotides align to TRBD1. Germline lookup yields CDR1 KGHSH and CDR2 LQKENI. V was pared by 6 bases and J by 0 bases, with 3 bases of the junction left unmatched. CDR3 length: 14 amino acids. CDR3 coding DNA: TGTGCCAGCTCTCGACAGGGCAGCACAGATACGCAGTATTTT. Protein product: CASSRQGSTDTQYF.

V gene TRBV29-1 combines with J gene TRBJ1-2, with 8 bases aligning to TRBD1. After removal of 3 bases from V and 5 bases from J, the junction contained 5 bases not matched to a gene. This CDR3 spans 13 amino acids. Germline V gives CDR1 SQVTM, CDR2 ANQGSEA. In DNA form, the CDR3 reads TGCAGCGTTGACTACGGACAGGGATATGGCTACACCTTC. This gives the protein CSVDYGQGYGYTF.

The V and J genes are TRBV4-1 and TRBJ2-7, with 9 bases lining up with TRBD1. Germline trimming cut 2 bases from V and 5 bases from J; bases unmatched to any gene: 7. The germline CDR1 and CDR2 sequences are MGHRA and YSYEKL. The CDR3 totals 15 residues. In DNA, the CDR3 is TGCGCCAGCAGCCAAACCGGGACAGGGAGACACGAGCAGTACTTC. Protein product: CASSQTGTGRHEQYF.

The chain carries TRBV28 and TRBJ1-6, with a weak D call TRBD1 (6 bases). V lost 6 bases, J lost 9 bases, and 15 bases lay in between. The CDR3 totals 14 residues. In germline, CDR1 is MDHEN, CDR2 SYDVKM. This CDR3 is CASRVQGNFSPLHF. CDR3 coding DNA: TGTGCCAGCAGGGTACAGGGTAATTTTTCACCCCTCCACTTT.

The chain links TRBV5-1 to TRBJ1-2; 10 nucleotides match TRBD1. From germline, CDR1 is SGHRS and CDR2 YFSETQ. The J segment lost 8 bases and the V segment lost 4 bases, leaving 11 bases of the junction unmatched. The CDR3 has 15 amino acids. Written as DNA, the CDR3 is TGCGCCAGCAGCGCCGGGACAGGGGACAGGTGGGGCTACACCTTC. Its translation: CASSAGTGDRWGYTF.

This chain uses TRBV7-2 with TRBJ2-2; 7 bases map to TRBD1. CDR3 length equals 15 residues. V lost 9 bases to trimming and J lost 2 bases; unmatched junction nucleotides: 9. Germline V gene lookup returns CDR1 SGHTA and CDR2 FQGNSA. The CDR3 coding sequence is TGTGCCAGTCGACCCCACAGGGGTAACACCGGGGAGCTGTTTTTT. Its protein is CASRPHRGNTGELFF.

J is TRBJ1-5 and V is TRBV3-1 (or the pseudogene TRBV3-2); possible D gene TRBD1, 5 bases. From germline, CDR1 is LGHDT and CDR2 YNNKEL (reference sequence). Trimming took off 8 bases at V and 1 base at J, with 12 bases between the two ends. The CDR3 consists of 14 residues. CDR3 loop: CASGKGASNQPQHF. For the CDR3, the DNA is TGTGCCAGCGGGAAAGGGGCCAGCAATCAGCCCCAGCATTTT.

This sequence joins TRBV13 and TRBJ2-3; 7 bases line up with TRBD2. Germline assignment: CDR1 PRHDT and CDR2 FYEKMQ (reference sequence). The CDR3 is made up of 14 amino acids. Trimming took 5 bases from V and 4 from J; bases not matched to a gene: 6. CDR3 loop: CASSRTSSSDTQYF. The CDR3 nucleotides read TGTGCCAGCAGCAGGACTAGTTCTTCAGATACGCAGTATTTT.

The chain combines TRBV6-6 with TRBJ2-7; D is ambiguous. Germline V gives CDR1 MNHNY, CDR2 SVGAGI (reference sequence). V was trimmed by 0 bases and J by 3 bases, leaving 6 bases between them. The CDR3 is 13 amino acids. CDR3 residues: CASSYSEYYEQYF. The CDR3 DNA sequence: TGTGCCAGCAGTTACTCCGAGTACTACGAGCAGTACTTC.

This rearrangement joins TRBV5-1 to TRBJ1-1; D may be TRBD1 (6 bases). The CDR3 extends over 14 amino acids. Deletions cut 2 bases from V and 3 bases from J, with 11 bases between. Germline V lookup: CDR1 SGHRS, CDR2 YFSETQ. The CDR3 DNA follows: TGCGCCAGCAGCTTACAGGGAAGGGACACTGAAGCTTTCTTT. This translates into CASSLQGRDTEAFF.

The gene calls are TRBV18 and TRBJ2-2; TRBD2 might be the D (6 bases). This CDR3 comprises 15 residues. V lost 5 bases and J 0 bases, leaving 10 bases between the germline ends. The germline CDR1 and CDR2 sequences are KGHSH and LQKENI. The CDR3 loop reads CASSFIAANTGELFF. In DNA form, the CDR3 reads TGTGCCAGCTCATTCATAGCGGCGAACACCGGGGAGCTGTTTTTT. The full variable domain, completed using reference TRBV18 and TRBJ2-2, is NAGVMQNPRHLVRRRGQEARLRCSPMKGHSHVYWYRQLPEEGLKFMVYLQKENIIDESGMPKERFSAEFPKEGPSILRIQQVVRGDSAAYFCASSFIAANTGELFFGEGSRLTVL.

V gene TRBV5-1 combines with J gene TRBJ2-7; 9 positions agree with TRBD1. CDR1 is SGHRS and CDR2 is YFSETQ in the germline V gene. The CDR3 has 15 amino acids. V lost 1 base, J lost 5 bases, and 7 bases stayed unmatched. CDR3 residues: CASSLYGTGYDEQYF. In DNA, the CDR3 is TGCGCCAGCAGCTTGTATGGGACAGGGTATGACGAGCAGTACTTC.

V and J are TRBV18 and TRBJ1-3; D not resolved. This CDR3 contains 18 residues. The V and J ends lost 3 bases and 0 bases respectively, with 18 bases between them. Germline V lookup: CDR1 KGHSH, CDR2 LQKENI. The CDR3 coding sequence is TGTGCCAGCTCACCGAATCTCTCGAGTCAACTCTCTGGAAACACCATATATTTT. Translation gives CASSPNLSSQLSGNTIYF. The whole variable domain, filled in from reference TRBV18 and TRBJ1-3, reads NAGVMQNPRHLVRRRGQEARLRCSPMKGHSHVYWYRQLPEEGLKFMVYLQKENIIDESGMPKERFSAEFPKEGPSILRIQQVVRGDSAAYFCASSPNLSSQLSGNTIYFGEGSWLTVV.

The chain is built from TRBV9 and TRBJ1-6; TRBD1 matches 8 bases. The V gene end was trimmed by 0 bases and the J gene end by 10 bases; junction bases not matched to a gene: 9. The CDR3 contains 16 residues. In germline, CDR1 is SGDLS, CDR2 YYNGEE. The CDR3 nucleotides read TGTGCCAGCAGCGTAGCGTCGGACAGGGCTGGATCACCCCTCCACTTT. The encoded protein is CASSVASDRAGSPLHF. Looking up the rest from reference TRBV9 and TRBJ1-6 gives the full variable domain: DSGVTQTPKHLITATGQRVTLRCSPRSGDLSVYWYQQSLDQGLQFLIQYYNGEERAKGNILERFSAQQFPDLHSELNLSSLELGDSALYFCASSVASDRAGSPLHFGNGTRLTVT.

The chain links TRBV4-2 to TRBJ1-4, with 7 bases that match TRBD1. The V segment lost 2 bases and the J segment 4 bases; nucleotides outside the gene matches: 4. The CDR3 has 15 amino acids. Germline CDR1 reads LGHNA; CDR2 reads YNFKEQ. CDR3 sequence (DNA): TGTGCCAGCAGCCAATCTTACAGGGGTAATGAAAAACTGTTTTTT. This gives the protein CASSQSYRGNEKLFF.

This rearrangement joins TRBV19 to TRBJ2-7; D possibly corresponds to TRBD2 (6 bases). Per the germline V gene, CDR1 is LNHDA and CDR2 is SQIVND (reference sequence). The CDR3 contains 13 residues. Trimming removed 4 bases from V and 2 bases from J, with 9 bases in between. CDR3 protein: CASSSGKPYEQYF. CDR3 bases: TGTGCCAGTAGTAGCGGGAAACCCTACGAGCAGTACTTC.

The V call is TRBV11-2, the J call TRBJ1-6; the D gene is possibly TRBD1 (6 bases). Trimming pared 4 bases from V and 12 bases from J, leaving 10 bases between. The CDR3 loop spans 12 amino acids. Looked up from germline, CDR1 is SGHAT and CDR2 is FQNNGV. The CDR3 sequence is CASSYSGEPLHF. In DNA form, the CDR3 reads TGTGCCAGCAGCTACTCAGGGGAACCCCTCCACTTT.

As concerns this clone: One end of the junction is discordant with germline, which a read error may explain. The chain carries TRBV5-5 and TRBJ1-1, with 8 bases identical to TRBD1. The CDR3 is made up of 14 amino acids. Per the germline V gene, CDR1 is SGHKS and CDR2 is YYEKEE (reference sequence). The CDR3: CASSSPSTGEILIF. CDR3 coding DNA: TGTGCCAGCAGCTCGCCCTCGACAGGGGAGATATTAATTTTT.

The gene calls are TRBV4-1 and TRBJ1-5; D gene ambiguous. Germline V gene data show CDR1 as MGHRA and CDR2 as YSYEKL. V gave up 1 base and J gave up 4 bases, with 17 bases separating them. The CDR3 sequence is 17 residues long. CDR3 coding DNA: TGCGCCAGCAGCCAAGTGGCTGCGCGAGGAGTAAATCAGCCCCAGCATTTT. Translated: CASSQVAARGVNQPQHF.

The V and J genes are TRBV24-1 and TRBJ2-1; D gene uncertain. Trimming took 10 bases from V and 2 from J, leaving 11 bases between them. From germline, CDR1 is KGHDR and CDR2 SFDVKD. The CDR3 is 13 amino acids. CDR3 sequence: CATSDSAYNEQFF. Here the CDR3 DNA reads TGTGCCACGTCTGATTCAGCCTACAATGAGCAGTTCTTC.

V and J are TRBV5-4 and TRBJ1-1; D call uncertain. The CDR3 has 15 residues. V was trimmed by 3 bases and J by 4 bases, leaving 16 bases between them. Looked up from germline, CDR1 is SGHNT and CDR2 is YYREEE (reference sequence). CDR3 DNA: TGTGCCAGCAGCTCCGCGACGGGTTTGGGCACTGAAGCTTTCTTT. Translated: CASSSATGLGTEAFF.

The genes are TRBV9 and TRBJ2-2, with 11 positions matching TRBD2. Germline trimming cut 0 bases from V and 4 bases from J; bases unmatched to any gene: 8. This CDR3 contains 18 residues. Germline-derived CDR1 and CDR2 are SGDLS and YYNGEE. The DNA of the CDR3 is TGTGCCAGCAGCGTAGGGTTAGCGGGGGGGCCGAGCACCGGGGAGCTGTTTTTT. Protein product: CASSVGLAGGPSTGELFF.